This T cell receptor (beta chain) was recorded in a study of sequential checkpoint blockade in melanoma (dated by TCRdb to about 2019). Study-wide context: In a 1:1 randomization, patients received either first-line nivolumab then ipilimumab (arm A) or ipilimumab then nivolumab (arm B). Maintenance nivolumab was given following each of the two trial sequences.

Of note for this clone: This clone's antigen is unknown. The record has no base qualities; no much larger clone is one base away.

Study-wide conclusions, independent of this receptor: Larger, independent patient cohorts are needed to validate the response-prediction model that combines TCR metrics and mutation burden.

From its cysteine to its phenylalanine, the CDR3 spans 15 amino acids. Only the CDR3 region is kept as DNA, spanning 45 bases read in frame from base 1. Trimmed from V: 0 bases; trimmed from J: 2 bases; junction bases lacking a gene match: 1. Per the germline V gene, MDHEN is the CDR1 and SYDVKM is the CDR2. TCRbeta CDR3 regions were immunosequenced from genomic DNA with the immunoSEQ Assay. Before high-throughput sequencing, genomic DNA was amplified using bias-controlled multiplex PCR. In the paper's pipeline: To quantify the absolute abundance of each unique TCRbeta CDR3 region, the sequences were collapsed and filtered. Clonality, defined as 1 minus Pielou's evenness, was calculated using productive rearrangements only. A previously published method was used to identify clones whose frequencies were significantly greater in on-treatment samples than in baseline samples. Held by TCRdb, this immuneACCESS table contains in-frame sequences only and omits some clones. Under half of the omission traces to an unresolved V gene where checked; the cause of the rest is unknown. V and J calls and clone size follow that table, whereas D and trimming were derived from the DNA. The sample table holds 40,000 or so clones, of which roughly 85% were seen once. The ten largest clones take up less than 15% of the sample.

This specimen's treatment or condition label, interpreted: randomized to nivolumab then ipilimumab (arm A) or the reverse (arm B). Prior DNA-damaging chemotherapy had not been received by any trial patient. A FACS Aria II flow cytometer was used to sort live CD3+CD8+ cells that were negative for CD19 and CD56 from thawed PBMCs. The samples were obtained from melanoma patients enrolled in CheckMate 064, an open-label, randomized phase II trial testing sequential checkpoint blockade. Leukapheresis was used to collect peripheral blood mononuclear cells, which were then purified with Ficoll-Paque and frozen in human serum with around 10% DMSO. Purity of sorted blood CD3+CD8+ cells was verified at >95% immediately after sorting, followed by DNA extraction.

The rearranged chain carries TRBV28 and TRBJ1-5; 7 nucleotides in the junction match TRBD1. The material was CD8+ T cells sorted from blood (inferred from file names), obtained from a patient given nivolumab and ipilimumab in sequence. This sequence originates from a human donor with melanoma. At the DNA level, the sequence is TGTGCCAGCAGTTTATGGACAGGGCGCAATCAGCCCCAGCATTTT. Translated, it gives CASSLWTGRNQPQHF.